This T cell receptor beta chain emerged from a study of T cell responses to AZD1222 COVID-19 vaccine. Study results and caveats: Variant regions that are unmutated are reportedly the target of nearly half of spike-specific TCRs.

Measured with immunoSEQ multiplex PCR; TCRdb has only the in-frame clones, and not every one. The sample lists about 85,000 clones, around 90% seen once, with 5.8% in the top ten. This clone was seen once. Its specificity is unknown. V was trimmed by 5 bases and J by 10 bases, leaving 12 bases between them. CDR1 and CDR2 from the germline V gene are SGHAT and FQNNGV. The CDR3 loop spans 13 amino acids. V gene TRBV11-2 combines with J gene TRBJ1-6, with D possibly TRBD1 on 5 matching bases. Sample: peripheral blood, taken on day 0 of AZD1222 vaccination. The TCR was taken from an adult in good health. The CDR3 here is CASSKGLGSPLHF. The CDR3 nucleotides are TGTGCCAGCAGCAAGGGGCTGGGGTCACCCCTCCACTTT.